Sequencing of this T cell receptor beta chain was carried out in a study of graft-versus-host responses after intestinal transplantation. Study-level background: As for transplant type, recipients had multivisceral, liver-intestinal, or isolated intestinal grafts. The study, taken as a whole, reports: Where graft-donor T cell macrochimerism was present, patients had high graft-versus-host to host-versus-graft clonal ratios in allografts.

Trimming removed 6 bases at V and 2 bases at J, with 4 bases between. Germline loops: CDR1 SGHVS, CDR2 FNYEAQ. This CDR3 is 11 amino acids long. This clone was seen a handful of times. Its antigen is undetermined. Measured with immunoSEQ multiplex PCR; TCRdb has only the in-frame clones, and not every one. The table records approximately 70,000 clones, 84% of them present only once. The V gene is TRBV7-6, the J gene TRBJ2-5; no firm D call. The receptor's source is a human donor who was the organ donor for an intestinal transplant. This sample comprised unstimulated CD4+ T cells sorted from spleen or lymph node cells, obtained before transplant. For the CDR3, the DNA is TGTGCCAGCAGACTTCAAGAGACCCAGTACTTC. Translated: CASRLQETQYF.